This T cell receptor (beta chain) came from a study of patients and donors after allogeneic stem cell transplantation. TCRdb independently ran MiXCR on the RT-PCR reads; one entry per CDR3 protein. The table includes approximately 200,000 distinct CDR3 sequences, 41% detected once. This clonotype appeared a few times. The receptor comes from a human donor who was either an allogeneic HSCT recipient or a stem cell or donor lymphocyte infusion donor (not recorded which). It is not recorded whose cells these are; they may come from a transplant donor. The sample taken for sequencing was blood, either unsorted or a sorted T cell fraction (not recorded which).

CDR3 DNA sequence: TGTGCCAGCAGTTCAGGGGGGAGCACTGAAGCTTTCTTT. Its translation is CASSSGGSTEAFF. The V gene is TRBV5-6, the J gene TRBJ1-1; TRBD1 matches at 7 bases. Trimming took 5 bases from V and 4 from J; bases not matched to a gene: 5. The V gene's germline CDR1 is SGHDT and CDR2 YYEEEE. The CDR3 runs 13 residues. The whole variable domain, filled in from reference TRBV5-6 and TRBJ1-1, reads DAGVTQSPTHLIKTRGQQVTLRCSPKSGHDTVSWYQQALGQGPQFIFQYYEEEERQRGNFPDRFSGHQFPNYSSELNVNALLLGDSALYLCASSSGGSTEAFFGQGTRLTVV.